Below, 24 T cell receptor beta chains from the same sample are listed, as sequenced in a study of blood T cell repertoires in COVID-19. Repertoires were generated with immunoSEQ multiplex PCR, while TCRdb's copy carries only in-frame clones and drops some. This table holds fewer than 400,000 clones, 85% to 95% found once. Sequenced input: PBMCs or T cells enriched from blood (not recorded which). These receptors all stem from a woman aged 25 to 39 who had been exposed to COVID-19.

The genes are TRBV29-1 and TRBJ1-1, with D possibly matching TRBD1 (5 bases). CDR1 and CDR2 (germline): SQVTM, ANQGSEA. CDR3 size: 15 residues. V shed 7 bases and J shed 1 base, with 19 bases lying between them. The CDR3 DNA follows: TGCAGCGCTGGTGACACGGGGGGAACGAACACTGAAGCTTTCTTT. Translated, it gives CSAGDTGGTNTEAFF.

The count of this clone is one. V usage is TRBV6-5 and J usage is TRBJ1-1, with TRBD1 as a possible D gene (5 bases). Trimming left V 7 bases short and J 0 bases short, with 12 bases between. Germline V gene sequence: CDR1 MNHEY, CDR2 SVGAGI. This CDR3 is 14 amino acids long. CDR3: CASIKGHLNTEAFF. The CDR3 bases are TGTGCCAGCATCAAAGGACATTTGAACACTGAAGCTTTCTTT.

The rearrangement links TRBV3-1 (or the pseudogene TRBV3-2) to TRBJ1-6; no reliable D call. Germline CDR1 and CDR2: LGHDT and YNNKEL (reference sequence). The V end was cut by 5 bases, the J end by 9 bases, with 14 bases between. The CDR3 runs to 14 residues. The CDR3 protein is CASSVAPSGSPLHF. DNA of the CDR3: TGTGCCAGCAGCGTCGCTCCGTCGGGTTCACCCCTCCACTTT.

J is TRBJ1-4 and V is TRBV7-2; TRBD1 aligns across 8 bases. J was trimmed by 7 bases and V by 3 bases; bases with no gene match: 4. Per germline, CDR1 SGHTA and CDR2 FQGNSA. The CDR3 has 14 residues. The CDR3 DNA follows: TGTGCCAGCAGCTTGTGGACAGGGAGTGAAAAACTGTTTTTT. Its protein product is CASSLWTGSEKLFF.

V is TRBV6-5 and J is TRBJ1-4; D is unclear. Germline lookup yields CDR1 MNHEY and CDR2 SVGAGI. The CDR3 has 11 residues. V gave up 8 bases and J gave up 8 bases, with 9 bases separating them. CDR3 region: CASGWEEKLFF. Written as DNA, the CDR3 is TGTGCCAGCGGGTGGGAGGAAAAACTGTTTTTT.

The V and J genes are TRBV5-1 and TRBJ2-7; 7 positions agree with TRBD1. CDR1 is SGHRS and CDR2 is YFSETQ in the germline V gene. This CDR3 is 14 amino acids long. J gave up 0 bases and V 4 bases, and 4 bases lay outside the gene matches. DNA for the CDR3: TGCGCCAGCAGCCGGGACAGCAGCTCCTACGAGCAGTACTTC. It is translated as CASSRDSSSYEQYF. Complete variable domain (other parts from reference TRBV5-1 and TRBJ2-7): KAGVTQTPRYLIKTRGQQVTLSCSPISGHRSVSWYQQTPGQGLQFLFEYFSETQRNKGNFPGRFSGRQFSNSRSEMNVSTLELGDSALYLCASSRDSSSYEQYFGPGTRLTVT.

V and J are TRBV5-6 and TRBJ1-4; D call uncertain. Per germline, CDR1 SGHDT and CDR2 YYEEEE. Trimming removed 4 bases at V and 7 bases at J, with 17 bases between. This CDR3 has 15 residues. CDR3 in amino acids: CASSTRWENGEKLFF. The CDR3 DNA is TGTGCCAGCAGCACCCGCTGGGAGAATGGTGAAAAACTGTTTTTT.

On this clone itself: The identical CDR3 is also encoded by other nucleotide sequences in the sample. The V call is TRBV6-5, the J call TRBJ1-5, with D perhaps matching TRBD1 (5 bases). Germline V gene data show CDR1 as MNHEY and CDR2 as SVGAGI. V was clipped by 6 bases and J by 5 bases, with 8 bases between them. This CDR3 has 12 residues. CDR3 sequence (DNA): TGTGCCAGCAGACGGGGGTATCAGCCCCAGCATTTT. Translation: CASRRGYQPQHF.

The DNA for the CDR3 is TGTGCCAGCAGTGAATCACTTACGACGGGGACCGGGGAGCTGTTTTTT. Translation: CASSESLTTGTGELFF. V and J are TRBV6-1 and TRBJ2-2; perhaps TRBD2 as D (5 bases). Trimming shortened V by 2 bases and J by 5 bases, and 15 bases separated the two germline ends. Germline V gene data show CDR1 as MNHNS and CDR2 as SASEGT. This CDR3 region has 16 residues.

The chain joins TRBV21-1 to TRBJ1-5; TRBD1, the D gene given by the table, was not confirmed from the DNA. TRBV21-1 is a known pseudogene. This CDR3 comprises 18 residues. CDR3 DNA: TGTGCCAGCAGCCAGGAAGGGGGACCGCAGTATAGCAATCAGCCCCAGCATTTT. Amino acid sequence: CASSQEGGPQYSNQPQHF.

CDR3 loop: CASSRDRGGEQYF. The CDR3 DNA reads as TGTGCCAGCAGTAGGGACAGGGGAGGTGAGCAGTACTTC. The rearrangement joins TRBV2 to TRBJ2-7; 10 nucleotides agree with TRBD1. The V gene end was trimmed by 5 bases and the J gene end by 7 bases; junction bases not matched to a gene: 5. The CDR3 totals 13 residues. Germline CDR1 is SNHLY and CDR2 is FYNNEI.

The chain carries TRBV11-3 and TRBJ2-5; D call uncertain. Germline lookup yields CDR1 SGHNT and CDR2 YENEEA. V was clipped by 4 bases and J by 5 bases, with 8 bases between them. The CDR3 has 12 amino acids. The CDR3 DNA reads as TGTGCCAGCAGCTCGACGCGGGAGACCCAGTACTTC. Amino acid sequence: CASSSTRETQYF.

The V and J genes are TRBV5-8 and TRBJ2-2, with 14 bases fitting TRBD2. The junction had 7 bases not matched to a gene; V was cut back by 3 bases and J by 3 bases. Germline CDR1 reads SGHTS; CDR2 reads YDEGEE. This CDR3 has 18 residues. The CDR3: CASSSRLAGGPYTGELFF. The CDR3 region has the DNA TGTGCCAGCAGCTCGCGACTAGCGGGGGGGCCCTACACCGGGGAGCTGTTTTTT.

The V and J genes are TRBV6-5 and TRBJ2-6; D is possibly TRBD1 (5 bases). Looked up from germline, CDR1 is MNHEY and CDR2 is SVGAGI. This CDR3 contains 13 residues. Trimming cost V 7 bases and J 4 bases, with 8 bases left between them. Written as DNA, the CDR3 is TGTGCCAGCACTGGGGCAGGGGCCAACGTCCTGACTTTC. Translated, it gives CASTGAGANVLTF.

This CDR3 reads CASSLSVRNPNYGYTF. The CDR3 DNA sequence: TGTGCCAGCAGTTTATCTGTCAGGAACCCGAACTATGGCTACACCTTC. The genes are TRBV27 and TRBJ1-2; no definite D call. This CDR3 region has 16 residues. Germline V gives CDR1 MNHEY, CDR2 SMNVEV (reference sequence). Trimming left V 0 bases short and J 2 bases short, with 13 bases between.

The chain recombines TRBV19 with TRBJ1-1; no definite D call. V was shortened by 6 bases and J by 6 bases, with 8 bases between the two germline ends. In germline, CDR1 is LNHDA, CDR2 SQIVND (reference sequence). The CDR3 runs to 11 residues. The CDR3 loop is CASRGRAEAFF. The CDR3, as DNA: TGTGCCAGTAGGGGGAGAGCTGAAGCTTTCTTT.

The chain is built from TRBV9 and TRBJ1-2, with TRBD1 matching over 9 bases. The V gene's germline CDR1 is SGDLS and CDR2 YYNGEE. This CDR3 comprises 15 residues. V lost 0 bases, J lost 6 bases, and 6 bases stayed unmatched. The CDR3 nucleotides read TGTGCCAGCAGCGTAGTAGCTGGGACAGGGAATGGCTACACCTTC. The encoded protein is CASSVVAGTGNGYTF.

J is TRBJ2-5 and V is TRBV6-5, with D maybe TRBD1 (6 bases). CDR3 length: 16 amino acids. Trimming removed 4 bases at V and 6 bases at J, with 21 bases between. The V gene's germline CDR1 is MNHEY and CDR2 SVGAGI. The CDR3 spells CASSFSPPQGRQTQYF. CDR3 bases: TGTGCCAGCAGTTTTTCTCCACCACAGGGAAGGCAGACCCAGTACTTC.

This chain links TRBV11-2 with TRBJ2-3; 7 bases fit TRBD2. V was clipped by 3 bases and J by 3 bases; unmatched bases: 6. Per germline, CDR1 SGHAT and CDR2 FQNNGV. The CDR3 runs to 15 residues. CDR3 residues: CASSFGRTRTDTQYF. CDR3 DNA: TGTGCCAGCAGCTTTGGACGGACTAGAACAGATACGCAGTATTTT.

The chain recombines TRBV5-5 with TRBJ1-2; D call uncertain. V was trimmed by 2 bases and J by 0 bases, leaving 8 bases between them. The CDR3 extends over 14 amino acids. In germline, CDR1 is SGHKS, CDR2 YYEKEE (reference sequence). CDR3 sequence (DNA): TGTGCCAGCAGCTTTGGGCAGTCTAACTATGGCTACACCTTC. Translating it yields CASSFGQSNYGYTF.

This clone was seen once. This rearrangement joins TRBV7-9 to TRBJ2-5; possibly TRBD1 for D (6 bases). CDR3 length: 14 amino acids. Trimming removed 0 bases from V and 5 bases from J, with 10 bases in between. Germline V CDR1 and CDR2: SEHNR, FQNEAQ (reference sequence). CDR3 sequence: CASSLAAGVETQYF. As DNA, the CDR3 is TGTGCCAGCAGCTTAGCGGCAGGGGTGGAGACCCAGTACTTC. The complete variable domain, with remaining parts taken from reference TRBV7-9 and TRBJ2-5, reads DTGVSQNPRHKITKRGQNVTFRCDPISEHNRLYWYRQTLGQGPEFLTYFQNEAQLEKSRLLSDRFSAERPKGSFSTLEIQRTEQGDSAMYLCASSLAAGVETQYFGPGTRLLVL.

The genes are TRBV2 and TRBJ1-1, with unresolved D. This CDR3 is built from 11 residues. The germline gives CDR1 SNHLY, CDR2 FYNNEI. V gave up 9 bases and J gave up 3 bases, with 8 bases separating them. CDR3 sequence reads: CAREWDTEAFF. Written as DNA, the CDR3 is TGTGCCAGGGAGTGGGACACTGAAGCTTTCTTT.

The chain uses TRBV5-4 and TRBJ1-6; D perhaps matches TRBD1 (6 bases). CDR3 length: 14 residues. Trimming took 4 bases from V and 9 from J, leaving 14 bases between them. Per the germline V gene, CDR1 is SGHNT and CDR2 is YYREEE (reference sequence). For the CDR3, the DNA is TGTGCCAGCAGCCCCAAGGGCAGGGGTTCACCCCTCCACTTT. It is translated as CASSPKGRGSPLHF. Full variable domain (missing parts from reference TRBV5-4 and TRBJ1-6): ETGVTQSPTHLIKTRGQQVTLRCSSQSGHNTVSWYQQALGQGPQFIFQYYREEENGRGNFPPRFSGLQFPNYSSELNVNALELDDSALYLCASSPKGRGSPLHFGNGTRLTVT.

The rearrangement joins TRBV9 to TRBJ1-2; no clear D gene. The CDR3 consists of 15 residues. The V end lost 3 bases, the J end lost 2 bases, and 14 bases lay between the germline ends. Germline V gives CDR1 SGDLS, CDR2 YYNGEE. The CDR3 coding sequence is TGTGCCAGCAGCGCTAGACTGACCCAGAACTATGGCTACACCTTC. As protein: CASSARLTQNYGYTF.